This T cell receptor (beta chain) was captured by sequencing in a study of monozygotic twins with inflammatory bowel disease. TCRdb reanalyzed the 5' RACE reads, giving one entry per CDR3 protein sequence and no DNA. The sample table includes around 450,000 distinct CDR3 sequences. Sequences were obtained from blood. The sequence was obtained from a human donor with ulcerative colitis or Crohn's disease, or a healthy co-twin of an affected twin (not recorded which).

The CDR3 loop reads CASSQDQGPGRTYEQYF. The chain recombines TRBV4-2 with TRBJ2-7; TCRdb selects TRBD1, and the lack of DNA leaves this call unchecked. Germline V gives CDR1 LGHNA, CDR2 YNFKEQ. The CDR3 is 17 amino acids.